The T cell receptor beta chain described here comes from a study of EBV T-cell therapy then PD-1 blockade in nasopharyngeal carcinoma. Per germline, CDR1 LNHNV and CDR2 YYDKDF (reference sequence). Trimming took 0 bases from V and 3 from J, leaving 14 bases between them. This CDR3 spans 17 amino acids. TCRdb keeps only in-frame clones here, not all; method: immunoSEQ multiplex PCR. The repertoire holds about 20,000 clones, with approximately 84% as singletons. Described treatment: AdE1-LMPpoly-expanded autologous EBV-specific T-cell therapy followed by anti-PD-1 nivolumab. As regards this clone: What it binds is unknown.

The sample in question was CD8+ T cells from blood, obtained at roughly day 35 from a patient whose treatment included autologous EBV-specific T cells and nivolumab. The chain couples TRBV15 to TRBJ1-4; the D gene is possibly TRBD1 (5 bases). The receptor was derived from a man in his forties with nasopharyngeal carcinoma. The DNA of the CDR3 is TGTGCCACCAGCAGAGATCACCCCCAGGGCCCTAATGAAAAACTGTTTTTT. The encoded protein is CATSRDHPQGPNEKLFF.